Below are 2 T cell receptor beta chains sequenced from a single sample in a study of blood T cells in healthy people across ages. Primers used in a second PCR of about 7 to 12 cycles were a sample-barcoded 5' primer and a J-beta primer mix. A single record per CDR3 protein comes from TCRdb applying MiXCR to the 5' RACE reads. This table holds some 640,000 distinct CDR3 sequences, around 48% found once. The sample comprised blood. These receptors originate from a woman aged 60-75 years in good health.

This clonotype was observed at least ten times. This chain links TRBV7-2 with TRBJ2-7; 12 bases line up with TRBD2. Germline V gene data show CDR1 as SGHTA and CDR2 as FQGNSA. The CDR3 has 15 amino acids. The trim removed 1 base at V and 3 bases at J, leaving 1 base unmatched. CDR3 bases: TGTGCCAGCAGCTTAGGACTAGCGGGAGTCTACGAGCAGTACTTC. Translation: CASSLGLAGVYEQYF.

The V call is TRBV2, the J call TRBJ2-3, with no clear D. Trimming took 8 bases from V and 0 from J, leaving 6 bases between them. This CDR3 region has 12 residues. Per germline, CDR1 SNHLY and CDR2 FYNNEI. The CDR3: CASHSSTDTQYF. CDR3 DNA sequence: TGTGCCAGCCACTCTAGCACAGATACGCAGTATTTT.